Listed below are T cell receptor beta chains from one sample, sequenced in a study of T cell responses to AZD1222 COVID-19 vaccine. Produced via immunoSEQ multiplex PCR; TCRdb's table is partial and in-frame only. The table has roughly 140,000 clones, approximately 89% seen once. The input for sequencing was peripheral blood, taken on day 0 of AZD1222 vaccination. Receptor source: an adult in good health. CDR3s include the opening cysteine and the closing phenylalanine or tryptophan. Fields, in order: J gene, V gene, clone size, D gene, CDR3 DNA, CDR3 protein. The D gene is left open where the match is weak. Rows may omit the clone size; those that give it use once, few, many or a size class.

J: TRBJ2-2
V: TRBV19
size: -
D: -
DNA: TGTGCCAGTTACCCGGCAGGGCAAAGGAGGGCCGGGGAGCTGTTTTTT
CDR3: CASYPAGQRRAGELFF

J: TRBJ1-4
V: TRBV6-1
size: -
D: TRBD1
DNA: TGTGCCAGCAGGGAATCTGGACAGGGTAGAGGGGAAAAAAATGAAAAACTGTTTTTT
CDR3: CASRESGQGRGEKNEKLFF

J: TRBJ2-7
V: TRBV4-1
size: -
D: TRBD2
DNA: TGCGCCAGCAGCCCCGGTGTAGCGGGATACGAGCAGTACTTC
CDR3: CASSPGVAGYEQYF

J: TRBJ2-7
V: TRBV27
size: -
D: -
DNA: TGTGCCAGCAGTCCGCGCAGGGGATGGGACGAGCAGTACTTC
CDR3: CASSPRRGWDEQYF

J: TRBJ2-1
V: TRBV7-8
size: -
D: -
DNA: TGTGCCAGCAGCCCGAAGGGAGGCCTCAACAATGAGCAGTTCTTC
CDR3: CASSPKGGLNNEQFF

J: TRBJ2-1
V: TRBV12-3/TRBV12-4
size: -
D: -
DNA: TGTGCCAGCAGTGTTACAGGTTTCCCTGAGCAGTTCTTC
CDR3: CASSVTGFPEQFF

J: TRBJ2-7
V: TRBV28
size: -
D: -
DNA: TGTGCCAGCAGTAAGGGAAGTTCCTACGAGCAGTACTTC
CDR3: CASSKGSSYEQYF

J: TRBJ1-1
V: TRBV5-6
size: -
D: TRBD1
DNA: TGTGCCAGCAGCTGGCAGGGGGCGGCTTTCTTT
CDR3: CASSWQGAAFF

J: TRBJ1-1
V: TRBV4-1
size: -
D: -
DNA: TGCGCCAGCAGCCAAGGGGAGGGGACAAACACTGAAGCTTTCTTT
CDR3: CASSQGEGTNTEAFF

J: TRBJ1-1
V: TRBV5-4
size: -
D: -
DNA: TGTGCCAGCAGCCCGGGCTTCACGGGAGCTTTCTTT
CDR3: CASSPGFTGAFF

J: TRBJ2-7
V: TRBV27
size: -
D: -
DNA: TGTGCCAGCAGCCCAACAGCTTACGAGCAGTACTTC
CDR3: CASSPTAYEQYF

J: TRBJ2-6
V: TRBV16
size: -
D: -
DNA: TGTGCCAGCAGCCCCCGCGGGGCTGGGGCCAACGTCCTGACTTTC
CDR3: CASSPRGAGANVLTF

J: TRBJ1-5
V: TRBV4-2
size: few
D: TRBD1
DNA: TGTGCCAGCAGCCCGGACAGGGGGAATCAGCCCCAGCATTTT
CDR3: CASSPDRGNQPQHF

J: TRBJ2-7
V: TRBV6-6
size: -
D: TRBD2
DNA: TGTGCCAGCGGGACTAGCGGGAGTGTCGAGCAGTACTTC
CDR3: CASGTSGSVEQYF

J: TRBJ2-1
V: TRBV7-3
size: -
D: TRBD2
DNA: TGTGCCAGCAGCCCAAGAGCTAGCGGGGGGACGCGGGAGCAGTTCTTC
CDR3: CASSPRASGGTREQFF

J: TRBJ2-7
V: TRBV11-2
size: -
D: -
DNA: TGTGCCAGCAGCCGAGGGCTCGAGCAGTACTTC
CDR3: CASSRGLEQYF

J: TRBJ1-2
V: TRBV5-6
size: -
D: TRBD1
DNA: TGTGCCAGCACCCAGGGGACAGGAGGCTACACCTTC
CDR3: CASTQGTGGYTF

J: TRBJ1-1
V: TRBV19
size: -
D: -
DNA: TGTGCCACCTGGGAGGCTGAAGCTTTCTTT
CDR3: CATWEAEAFF

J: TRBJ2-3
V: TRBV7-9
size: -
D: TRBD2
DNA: TGTGCCAGCAGCTTAGGCAGCACTAGCGGGGGGATAGATACGCAGTATTTT
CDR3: CASSLGSTSGGIDTQYF

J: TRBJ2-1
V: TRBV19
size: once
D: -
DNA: TGTGCCAGTAGTTCGGGTCACAATGAGCAGTTCTTC
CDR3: CASSSGHNEQFF

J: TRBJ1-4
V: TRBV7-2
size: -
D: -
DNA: TGTGCCAGCAGCCCCCGGGGGGTCATCACAACTAATGAAAAACTGTTTTTT
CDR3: CASSPRGVITTNEKLFF

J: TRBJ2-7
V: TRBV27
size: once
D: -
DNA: TGTGCCAGCAGTTTAACGCAGAACTACGAGCAGTACTTC
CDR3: CASSLTQNYEQYF

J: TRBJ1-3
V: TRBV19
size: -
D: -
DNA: TGTGCCAGTACCCCTTCTGGAAACACCATATATTTT
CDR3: CASTPSGNTIYF

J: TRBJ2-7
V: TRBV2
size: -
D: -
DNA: TGTGCCAGCAGGGGCCCGCAGGGGATCGAGCAGTACTTC
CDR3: CASRGPQGIEQYF

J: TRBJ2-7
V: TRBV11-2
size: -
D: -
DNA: TGTGCCAGCAGCTTGGGCTACTCCTCCGAGCAGTACTTC
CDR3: CASSLGYSSEQYF

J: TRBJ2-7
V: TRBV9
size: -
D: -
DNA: TGTGCCAGCAGCGTAGCACAGGGGGGGTACGAGCAGTACTTC
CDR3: CASSVAQGGYEQYF

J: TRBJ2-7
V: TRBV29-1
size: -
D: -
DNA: TGCAGCGGGTCAGAGGGTGAAGAAAGGGAGCAGTACTTC
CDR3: CSGSEGEEREQYF

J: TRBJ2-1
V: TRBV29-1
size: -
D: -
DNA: TGCAGCGTTGAAGAGGCGGACGAGGGGGAATACAATGAGCAGTTCTTC
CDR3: CSVEEADEGEYNEQFF

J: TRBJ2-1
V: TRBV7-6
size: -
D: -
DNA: TGTGCCAGCAGCTTAGAGGGTGGGGATTTTTACAATGAGCAGTTCTTC
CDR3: CASSLEGGDFYNEQFF

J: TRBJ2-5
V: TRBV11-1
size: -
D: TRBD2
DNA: TGTGCCAGCAGACCACTAGCGCCCGTCGGGACCCAGTACTTC
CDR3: CASRPLAPVGTQYF

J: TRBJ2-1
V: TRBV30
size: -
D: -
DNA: TGTGCCTGGAACGACCTTGGGGCCCCAACAAGGGAGCAGTTCTTC
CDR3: CAWNDLGAPTREQFF

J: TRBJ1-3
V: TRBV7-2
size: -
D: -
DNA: TGTGCCAGCAGCCCTAGGGGGGAGCCTGGAAACACCATATATTTT
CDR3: CASSPRGEPGNTIYF